This T cell receptor (beta chain) was recovered during a study of read filtering for tumor transcriptome and immune sequencing. Study-wide context: By R-ISS, stages I, II and III held around 8, 15 and 7 patients.

Molecular barcoded adaptors covering alpha/delta and beta/gamma chains were used on 400 ng RNA. From the reads, TCRdb called clonotypes with MiXCR, one entry per CDR3 protein. The data hold some 62,000 distinct CDR3 sequences, with roughly 14% observed a single time. This CDR3 contains 14 residues. V was pared by 6 bases and J by 3 bases, with 6 bases of the junction left unmatched. Germline values: CDR1 MNHNS, CDR2 SASEGT. The chain has TRBV6-1 and TRBJ1-1; the match to TRBD1 covers 8 bases. Sequenced input: a population of CD138-negative cells sorted from bone marrow. The receptor comes from a donor aged 40 or older with multiple myeloma. Written as DNA, the CDR3 is TGTGCCAGCAGAGACAGGGGCAGGGACACTGAAGCTTTCTTT. It specifies CASRDRGRDTEAFF.